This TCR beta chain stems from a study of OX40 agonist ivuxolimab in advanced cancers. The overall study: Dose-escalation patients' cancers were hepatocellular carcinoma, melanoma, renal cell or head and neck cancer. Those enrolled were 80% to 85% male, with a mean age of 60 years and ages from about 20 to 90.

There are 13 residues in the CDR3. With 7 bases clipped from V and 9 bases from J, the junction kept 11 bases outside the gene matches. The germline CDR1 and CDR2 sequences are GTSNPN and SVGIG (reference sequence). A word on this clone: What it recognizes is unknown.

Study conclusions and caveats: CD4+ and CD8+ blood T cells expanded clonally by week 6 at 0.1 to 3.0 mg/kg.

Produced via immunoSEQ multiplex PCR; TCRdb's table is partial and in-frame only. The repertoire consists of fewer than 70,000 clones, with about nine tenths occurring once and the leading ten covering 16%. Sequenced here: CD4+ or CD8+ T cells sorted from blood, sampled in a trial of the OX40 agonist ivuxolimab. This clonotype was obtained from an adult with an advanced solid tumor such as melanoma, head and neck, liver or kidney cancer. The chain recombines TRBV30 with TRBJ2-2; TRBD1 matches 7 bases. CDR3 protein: CAFLTGSERELFF. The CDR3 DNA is TGTGCCTTCCTGACAGGGTCGGAGAGGGAGCTGTTTTTT.